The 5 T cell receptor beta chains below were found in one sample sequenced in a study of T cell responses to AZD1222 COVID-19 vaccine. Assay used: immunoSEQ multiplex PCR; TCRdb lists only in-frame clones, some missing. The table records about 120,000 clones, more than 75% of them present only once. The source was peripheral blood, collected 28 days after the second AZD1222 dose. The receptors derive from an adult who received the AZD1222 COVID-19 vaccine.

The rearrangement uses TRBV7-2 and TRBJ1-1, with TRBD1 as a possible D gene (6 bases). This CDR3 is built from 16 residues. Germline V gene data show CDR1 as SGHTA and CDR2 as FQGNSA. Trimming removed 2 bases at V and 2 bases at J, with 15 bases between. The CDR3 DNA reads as TGTGCCAGCAGCTTACTGGACAGCCCGATTAACACTGAAGCTTTCTTT. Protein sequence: CASSLLDSPINTEAFF.

CDR3 in amino acids: CASSQEQGEANEQYF. In DNA form, the CDR3 reads TGTGCCAGCAGCCAAGAGCAGGGAGAAGCGAACGAGCAGTACTTC. This chain uses TRBV4-2 with TRBJ2-7; TRBD1 or TRBD2 may be the D gene (5 bases each). Germline assignment: CDR1 LGHNA and CDR2 YNFKEQ. With 0 bases removed from V and 5 bases from J, the gap between germline ends came to 14 bases. This CDR3 has 15 residues.

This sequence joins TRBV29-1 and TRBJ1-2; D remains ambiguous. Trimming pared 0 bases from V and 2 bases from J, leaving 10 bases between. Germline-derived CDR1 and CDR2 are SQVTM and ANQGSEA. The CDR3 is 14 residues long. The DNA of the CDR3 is TGCAGCGTTGAAGATCTTCCGGGGAACTATGGCTACACCTTC. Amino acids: CSVEDLPGNYGYTF.

CDR3 sequence (DNA): TGTGCCAGCAGCAAAGTGAGGGGGAGCAATCAGCCCCAGCATTTT. Translation: CASSKVRGSNQPQHF. The chain carries TRBV21-1 and TRBJ1-5; TRBD1 is taken as the D call from the table, unchecked against the DNA. TRBV21-1 is a listed pseudogene. The CDR3 extends over 15 amino acids.

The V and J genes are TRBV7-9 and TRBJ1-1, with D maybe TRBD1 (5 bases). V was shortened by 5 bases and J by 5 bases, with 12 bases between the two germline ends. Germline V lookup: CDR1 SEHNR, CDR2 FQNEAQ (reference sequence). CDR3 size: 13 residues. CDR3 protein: CASSLTGETEAFF. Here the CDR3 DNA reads TGTGCCAGCAGCCTGACGGGGGAAACTGAAGCTTTCTTT.